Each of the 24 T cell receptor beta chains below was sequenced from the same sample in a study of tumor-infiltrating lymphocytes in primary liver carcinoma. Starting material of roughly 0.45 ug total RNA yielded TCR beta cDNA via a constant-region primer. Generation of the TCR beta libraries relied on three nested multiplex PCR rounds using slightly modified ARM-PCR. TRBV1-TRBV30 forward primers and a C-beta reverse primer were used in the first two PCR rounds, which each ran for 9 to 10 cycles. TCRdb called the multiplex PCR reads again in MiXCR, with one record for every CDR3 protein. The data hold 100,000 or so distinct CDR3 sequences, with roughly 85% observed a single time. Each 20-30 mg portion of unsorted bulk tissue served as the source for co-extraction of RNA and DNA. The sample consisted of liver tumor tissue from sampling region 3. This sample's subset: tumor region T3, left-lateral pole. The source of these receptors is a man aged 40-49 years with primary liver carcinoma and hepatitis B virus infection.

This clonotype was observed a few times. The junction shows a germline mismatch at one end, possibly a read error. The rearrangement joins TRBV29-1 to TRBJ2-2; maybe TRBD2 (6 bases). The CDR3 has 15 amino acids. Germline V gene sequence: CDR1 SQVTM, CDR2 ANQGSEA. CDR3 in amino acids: CSIAGSVGRTGELFF. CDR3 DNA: TGCAGCATTGCGGGGAGTGTAGGGCGAACCGGGGAACTGTTTTTT.

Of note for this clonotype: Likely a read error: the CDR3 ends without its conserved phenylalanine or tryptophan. The CDR3 nucleotides are TGTGCCAGTCGTACCCGGGGACAGGGGGATCTGAACACTGAAGCTTTCTCT. Translating gives CASRTRGQGDLNTEAFS. The rearrangement joins TRBV19 to TRBJ1-1; 11 bases match TRBD1. The V segment lost 8 bases and the J segment 0 bases; nucleotides outside the gene matches: 11. Germline CDR1 LNHDA, CDR2 SQIVND (reference sequence). There are 17 residues in the CDR3.

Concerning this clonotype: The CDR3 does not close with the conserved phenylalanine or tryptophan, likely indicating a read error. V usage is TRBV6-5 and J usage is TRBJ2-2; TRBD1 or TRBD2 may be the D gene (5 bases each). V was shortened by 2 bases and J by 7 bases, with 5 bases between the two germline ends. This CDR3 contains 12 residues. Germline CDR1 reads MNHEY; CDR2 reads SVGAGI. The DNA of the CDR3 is TGTGCCAGCAGTTACGGGGGCGGGGAGCTGTTTAGT. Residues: CASSYGGGELFS.

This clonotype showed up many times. CDR3 nucleotides: TGTGCCATCAGACTGACAGGGGATGAAGAGACCCAGTACTTC. Protein sequence: CAIRLTGDEETQYF. This chain connects TRBV10-3 to TRBJ2-5, with 8 bases matching TRBD1. Germline V lookup: CDR1 ENHRY, CDR2 SYGVKD. After removal of 6 bases from V and 3 bases from J, the junction contained 6 bases not matched to a gene. The CDR3 is 14 amino acids.

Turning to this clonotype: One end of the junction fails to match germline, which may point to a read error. The CDR3 protein is CAIQGGGVNTDAFF. CDR3 DNA: TGTGCCATCCAAGGTGGAGGAGTGAACACTGACGCTTTCTTT. The V call is TRBV10-3, the J call TRBJ1-1; D ambiguous. Germline CDR1 is ENHRY and CDR2 is SYGVKD. CDR3 size: 14 residues.

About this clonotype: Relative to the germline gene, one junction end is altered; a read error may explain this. Here the CDR3 DNA reads TGTGCCAGTAGTTTGATACAGGGGGGGTCCGGGGTGCTGTTTTTT. It yields the protein CASSLIQGGSGVLFF. The rearrangement links TRBV12-3 or TRBV12-4 to TRBJ2-2; perhaps TRBD1 as D (8 bases). CDR3 size: 15 residues.

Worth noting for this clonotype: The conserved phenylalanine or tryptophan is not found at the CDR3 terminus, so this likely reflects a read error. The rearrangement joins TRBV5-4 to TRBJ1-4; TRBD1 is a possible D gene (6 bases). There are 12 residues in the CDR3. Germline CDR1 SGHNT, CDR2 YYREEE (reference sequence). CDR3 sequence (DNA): TGTGCCATCAGCCCGAGGGGGGAAAAACTGTTTATT. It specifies CAISPRGEKLFI.

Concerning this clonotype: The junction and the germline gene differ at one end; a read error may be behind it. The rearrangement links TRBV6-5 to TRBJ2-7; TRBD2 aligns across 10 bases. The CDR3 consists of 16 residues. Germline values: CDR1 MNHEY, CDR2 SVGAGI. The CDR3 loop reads CACKGDTSGDTYEQYF. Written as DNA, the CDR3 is TGTGCCTGCAAGGGGGATACTAGCGGGGATACCTACGAGCAATACTTC.

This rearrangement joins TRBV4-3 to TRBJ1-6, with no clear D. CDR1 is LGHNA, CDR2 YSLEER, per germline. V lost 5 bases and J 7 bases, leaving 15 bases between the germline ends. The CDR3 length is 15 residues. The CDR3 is CASSSGSWVNSPLHF. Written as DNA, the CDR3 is TGCGCCAGCAGCAGTGGGAGTTGGGTGAATTCACCCCTCCACTTT.

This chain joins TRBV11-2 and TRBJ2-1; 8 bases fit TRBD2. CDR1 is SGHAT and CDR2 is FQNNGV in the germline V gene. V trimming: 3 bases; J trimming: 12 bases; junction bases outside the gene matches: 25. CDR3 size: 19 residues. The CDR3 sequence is CASSFQWVPGTSGSHGQFF. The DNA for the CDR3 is TGTGCCAGCAGCTTCCAATGGGTGCCCGGGACAAGCGGGAGCCATGGGCAGTTCTTC. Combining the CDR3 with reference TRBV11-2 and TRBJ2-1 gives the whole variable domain EAGVAQSPRYKIIEKRQSVAFWCNPISGHATLYWYQQILGQGPKLLIQFQNNGVVDDSQLPKDRFSAERLKGVDSTLKIQPAKLEDSAVYLCASSFQWVPGTSGSHGQFFGPGTRLTVL.

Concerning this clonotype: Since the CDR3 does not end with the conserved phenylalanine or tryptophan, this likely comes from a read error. The DNA for the CDR3 is TGTGCCAGCAGGTCCCGAGACAGGATCGTCAACTATGGCTACACCATC. Its translation: CASRSRDRIVNYGYTI. The chain uses TRBV5-6 and TRBJ1-2; D is perhaps TRBD1 (6 bases). Trimming cost V 5 bases and J 2 bases, with 19 bases left between them. CDR1 SGHDT and CDR2 YYEEEE come from the germline V gene. The CDR3 spans 16 residues.

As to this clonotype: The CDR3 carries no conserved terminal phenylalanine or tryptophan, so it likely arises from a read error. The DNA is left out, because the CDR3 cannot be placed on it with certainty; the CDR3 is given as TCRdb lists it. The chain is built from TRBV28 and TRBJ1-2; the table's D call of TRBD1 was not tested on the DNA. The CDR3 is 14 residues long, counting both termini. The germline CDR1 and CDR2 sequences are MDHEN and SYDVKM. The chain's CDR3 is CASSRRDRIYGHTS.

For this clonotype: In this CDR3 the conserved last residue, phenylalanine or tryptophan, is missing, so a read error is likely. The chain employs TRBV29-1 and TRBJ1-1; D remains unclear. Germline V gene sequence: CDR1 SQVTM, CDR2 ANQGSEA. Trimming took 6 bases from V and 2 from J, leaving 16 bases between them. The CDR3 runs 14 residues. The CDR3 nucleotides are TGCAGCGTCCGTCCGTCCGGGAGAAACACTGAAGCTTTCATT. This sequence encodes CSVRPSGRNTEAFI.

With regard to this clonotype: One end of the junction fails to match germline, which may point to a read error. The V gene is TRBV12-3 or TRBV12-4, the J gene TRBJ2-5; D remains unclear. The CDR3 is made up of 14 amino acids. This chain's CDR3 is CASSSNSEQETQYF. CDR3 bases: TGTGCCAGTAGTTCCAACAGCGAACAAGAGACCCAGTACTTC.

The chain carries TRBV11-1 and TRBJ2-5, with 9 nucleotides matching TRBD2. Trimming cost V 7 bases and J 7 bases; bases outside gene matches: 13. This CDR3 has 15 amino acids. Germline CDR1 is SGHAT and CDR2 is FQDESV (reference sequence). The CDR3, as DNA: TGTGCCAGCACTCTCACGGGAGTAGCGGGAGTGACCCAGTACTTC. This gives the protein CASTLTGVAGVTQYF.

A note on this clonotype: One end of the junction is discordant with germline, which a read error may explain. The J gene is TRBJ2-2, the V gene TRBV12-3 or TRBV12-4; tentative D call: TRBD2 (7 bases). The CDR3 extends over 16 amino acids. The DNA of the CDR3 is TGTGCCAGCAGTGTTGGGGGGGCAGTAAGCACCGGGGAGTTGTTTTTT. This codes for CASSVGGAVSTGELFF.

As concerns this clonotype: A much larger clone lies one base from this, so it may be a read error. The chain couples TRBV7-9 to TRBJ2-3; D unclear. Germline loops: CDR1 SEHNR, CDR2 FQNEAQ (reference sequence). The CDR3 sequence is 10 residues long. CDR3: CASSGDMQYF. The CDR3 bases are TGTGCCAGCAGTGGTGATATGCAGTATTTT.

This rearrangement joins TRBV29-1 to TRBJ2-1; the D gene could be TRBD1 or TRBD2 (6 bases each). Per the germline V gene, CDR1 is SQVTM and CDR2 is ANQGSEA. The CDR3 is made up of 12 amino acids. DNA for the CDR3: TGCATCGGACTACAGGGCTTCGATGAGCAGTTCTTC. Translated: CIGLQGFDEQFF.

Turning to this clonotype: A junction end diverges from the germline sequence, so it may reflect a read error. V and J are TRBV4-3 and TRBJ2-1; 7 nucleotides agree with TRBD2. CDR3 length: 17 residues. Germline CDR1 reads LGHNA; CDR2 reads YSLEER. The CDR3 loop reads CASSLEPQAGCLDEQFF. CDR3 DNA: TGCGCCAGCAGCCTAGAGCCCCAAGCGGGATGTTTGGATGAACAGTTCTTC.

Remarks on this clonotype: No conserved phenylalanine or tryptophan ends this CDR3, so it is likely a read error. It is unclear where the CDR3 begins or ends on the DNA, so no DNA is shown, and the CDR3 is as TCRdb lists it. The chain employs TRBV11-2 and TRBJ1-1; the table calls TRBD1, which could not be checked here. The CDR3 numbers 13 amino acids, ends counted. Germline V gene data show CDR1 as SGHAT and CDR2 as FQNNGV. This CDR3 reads CARRRGQNTEVFY.

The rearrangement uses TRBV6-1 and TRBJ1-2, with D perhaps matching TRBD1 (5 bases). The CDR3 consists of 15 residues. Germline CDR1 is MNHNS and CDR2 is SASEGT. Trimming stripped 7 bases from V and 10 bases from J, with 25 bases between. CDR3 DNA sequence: TGTGCCAGCATAGTTTCCGGGGCAGGGTCTGACGTCTACACCTTC. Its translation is CASIVSGAGSDVYTF.

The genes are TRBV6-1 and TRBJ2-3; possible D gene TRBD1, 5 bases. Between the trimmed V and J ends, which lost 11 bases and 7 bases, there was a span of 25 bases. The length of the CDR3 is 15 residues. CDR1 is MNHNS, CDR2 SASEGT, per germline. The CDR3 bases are TGTGCCGCAGCCCCCATAGGGGCGATGACATATACGCAGTATTTT. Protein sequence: CAAAPIGAMTYTQYF.

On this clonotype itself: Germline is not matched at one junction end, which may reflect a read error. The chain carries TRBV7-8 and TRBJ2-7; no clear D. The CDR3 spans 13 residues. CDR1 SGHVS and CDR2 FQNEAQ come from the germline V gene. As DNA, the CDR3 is TGTGCCAACAGCTTGACTCTCGACAACGAGCAGTACTTC. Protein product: CANSLTLDNEQYF.

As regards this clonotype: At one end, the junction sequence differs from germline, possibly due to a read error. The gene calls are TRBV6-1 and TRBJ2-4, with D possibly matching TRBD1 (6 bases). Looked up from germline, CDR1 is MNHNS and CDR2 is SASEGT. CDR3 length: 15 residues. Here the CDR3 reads CASSPQGFERNIQYF. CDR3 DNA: TGTGCTAGCAGTCCACAGGGTTTCGAGAGGAACATTCAGTACTTC.